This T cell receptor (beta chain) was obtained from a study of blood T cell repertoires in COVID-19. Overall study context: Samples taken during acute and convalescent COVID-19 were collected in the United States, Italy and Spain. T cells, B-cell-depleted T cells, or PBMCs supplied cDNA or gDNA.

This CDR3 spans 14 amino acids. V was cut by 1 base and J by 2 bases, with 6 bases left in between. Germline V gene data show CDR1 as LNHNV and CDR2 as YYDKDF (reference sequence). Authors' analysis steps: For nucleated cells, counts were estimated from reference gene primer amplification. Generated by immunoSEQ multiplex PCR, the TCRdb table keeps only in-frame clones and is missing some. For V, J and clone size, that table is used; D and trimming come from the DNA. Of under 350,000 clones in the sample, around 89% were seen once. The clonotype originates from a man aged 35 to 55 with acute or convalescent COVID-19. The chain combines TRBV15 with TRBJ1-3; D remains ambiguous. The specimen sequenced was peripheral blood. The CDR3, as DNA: TGTGCCACCAGCAGAGGAGGTCCTGGAAACACCATATATTTT. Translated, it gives CATSRGGPGNTIYF.